This T cell receptor (beta chain) originates from a study of control samples from healthy donors and cancer patients. The method was immunoSEQ multiplex PCR; TCRdb's version includes in-frame clones alone and lacks a portion of them. The sample table includes roughly 200,000 clones. Sequencing was carried out using blood. This receptor was obtained from a young woman in good health.

The CDR3 DNA follows: TGTGCCAGCAACCGACAGGGGAATAATTCACCCCTCCACTTT. Protein sequence: CASNRQGNNSPLHF. The chain couples TRBV6-6 to TRBJ1-6, with 8 bases aligning to TRBD1. Germline CDR1 MNHNY, CDR2 SVGAGI (reference sequence). With 7 bases clipped from V and 5 bases from J, the junction kept 4 bases outside the gene matches. The CDR3 is 14 amino acids.